Reported below is one T cell receptor beta chain. Germline V gives CDR1 MGHRA, CDR2 YSYEKL. The junction had 7 bases not matched to a gene; V was cut back by 1 base and J by 4 bases. The CDR3 covers 15 residues. Clones were read by immunoSEQ multiplex PCR, and TCRdb kept only the in-frame ones, dropping some. The sample lists some 200,000 clones; 90% to 95% were seen once. This sample was included in a study of cytomegalovirus exposure and HLA in healthy donors. This sequence joins TRBV4-1 and TRBJ2-7, with TRBD1 matching 7 bases. The TCR originated in a woman between 18 and 29 years old in good health and CMV-seronegative. Specimen: PBMCs. The CDR3 DNA is TGCGCCAGCAGCCAAGGGGACAGTAAAACATACGAGCAGTACTTC. This translates into CASSQGDSKTYEQYF.